This entry concerns a single T cell receptor beta chain. CDR1 and CDR2 from the germline V gene are MNHEY and SVGEGT. V lost 2 bases and J 0 bases, leaving 7 bases between the germline ends. The CDR3 runs to 15 residues. This entry comes from a study of T-cell memory formation after mild COVID-19. Each CDR3 protein is one row after TCRdb ran MiXCR on the 5' RACE reads. The sample records more than 150,000 distinct CDR3 sequences, less than 20% being singletons. The origin of this receptor is a man between 18 and 35 years old who had mild COVID-19 (a few samples of this study predate the infection). Cell type and time point are not known. The specimen sequenced was PBMCs or a T cell subset sorted from them (not recorded which). This chain links TRBV6-2 or TRBV6-3 with TRBJ2-2, with D hard to call. CDR3: CASSYHSSNTGELFF. CDR3 nucleotide sequence: TGTGCCAGCAGTTACCACAGCTCGAACACCGGGGAGCTGTTTTTT.